One sample yielded the 30 T cell receptor beta chains listed below, sequenced in a study of blood T cell repertoires in COVID-19. This table comes from immunoSEQ multiplex PCR, and its TCRdb copy is limited to in-frame clones, with some not included. The table has about 100,000 clones, 85% to 90% seen once. Sequencing was done on a sample of peripheral blood. The receptors shown here come from a human donor in a cohort sampled during active COVID-19.

CDR3: CGSSGGTDTQYF. CDR3 coding DNA: TGTGGATCCTCGGGGGGCACAGATACGCAGTATTTT. The V call is TRBV2, the J call TRBJ2-3, with D tentatively TRBD2 (6 bases). This CDR3 contains 12 residues. Germline V gene data show CDR1 as SNHLY and CDR2 as FYNNEI.

The V and J genes are TRBV11-1 and TRBJ2-4; 10 bases agree with TRBD1. In germline, CDR1 is SGHAT, CDR2 FQDESV (reference sequence). CDR3 length: 14 amino acids. Losses at the gene ends were 0 bases for V and 7 bases for J; bases not matched to a gene: 0. The CDR3 sequence is CASSLAGQGNIQYF. The CDR3 region has the DNA TGTGCCAGCAGCTTAGCGGGACAGGGGAACATTCAGTACTTC.

The genes are TRBV6-6 and TRBJ1-4, with 8 bases matching TRBD1. CDR3 size: 13 residues. Losses at the gene ends were 8 bases for V and 16 bases for J; bases not matched to a gene: 15. Germline V CDR1 and CDR2: MNHNY, SVGAGI (reference sequence). CDR3 region: CASSTGSGTGPFF. CDR3 in DNA: TGTGCCAGCTCCACTGGATCAGGGACAGGCCCGTTTTTT.

V and J are TRBV5-1 and TRBJ1-3; possibly TRBD1 for D (5 bases). Germline V CDR1 and CDR2: SGHRS, YFSETQ. This CDR3 region has 17 residues. Deletions cut 3 bases from V and 1 base from J, with 17 bases between. The CDR3 here is CASSSRGGAGSGNTIYF. In nucleotides, the CDR3 is TGCGCCAGCAGCTCGAGGGGCGGAGCGGGTTCTGGAAACACCATATATTTT.

This clone was seen just once. The chain's CDR3 is CASSTGGGAEAFF. In nucleotides, the CDR3 is TGTGCCAGCAGTACAGGGGGAGGGGCTGAAGCTTTCTTT. V is TRBV5-4 and J is TRBJ1-1, with 8 nucleotides matching TRBD1. V dropped 5 bases and J dropped 6; count of bases not matched to a gene: 6. CDR1 SGHNT and CDR2 YYREEE come from the germline V gene (reference sequence). The CDR3 has 13 residues.

The rearrangement joins TRBV19 to TRBJ2-1; TRBD2 aligns across 8 bases. The CDR3 runs 13 residues. Per germline, CDR1 LNHDA and CDR2 SQIVND (reference sequence). Trimming at V came to 3 bases and at J to 7 bases, leaving 2 bases not matched to a gene. The CDR3 nucleotides read TGTGCCAGTAGTATCGGGACTAGTAATGAGCAGTTCTTC. It codes for CASSIGTSNEQFF.

The chain is built from TRBV10-2 and TRBJ2-7; 13 bases are a match to TRBD2. The CDR3 sequence is 17 residues long. Germline V gives CDR1 WSHSY, CDR2 SAAADI. V lost 5 bases and J lost 1; bases outside the gene matches: 8. In DNA form, the CDR3 reads TGCGCCAGCAGTCGGACTAGCGGGAGAACGTTATCCTACGAGCAGTACTTC. It is translated as CASSRTSGRTLSYEQYF.

The chain links TRBV10-1 to TRBJ1-1; 7 bases map to TRBD1. CDR1 and CDR2 from the germline V gene are WNHNN and SYGVQD (reference sequence). The CDR3 is made up of 10 amino acids. J gave up 11 bases and V 11 bases, and 8 bases lay outside the gene matches. The CDR3 spells CAPGQGDAFF. In DNA, the CDR3 is TGCGCCCCCGGGCAGGGGGACGCTTTCTTT.

CDR3 protein: CASSGKGLAGGEQFF. The CDR3 coding sequence is TGCGCCAGCAGTGGGAAGGGACTAGCCGGGGGTGAGCAGTTCTTC. This sequence joins TRBV10-1 and TRBJ2-1, with 9 bases matching TRBD2. This CDR3 contains 15 residues. V shed 4 bases, J shed 9 bases, and the junction held 10 bases outside the gene matches. Germline assignment: CDR1 WNHNN and CDR2 SYGVQD (reference sequence).

This clone has ten or more counts. The CDR3: CASSQRTGFREQFF. The CDR3 nucleotides read TGTGCCAGCAGCCAAAGGACAGGGTTTCGTGAGCAGTTCTTC. The V and J genes are TRBV14 and TRBJ2-1, with 8 bases identical to TRBD1. The germline V gene encodes CDR1 SGHDN and CDR2 FVKESK. V was pared by 2 bases and J by 9 bases, with 6 bases of the junction left unmatched. The CDR3 extends over 14 amino acids.

This clone turned up a few times. The chain recombines TRBV12-3 or TRBV12-4 with TRBJ2-2, with D maybe TRBD2 (6 bases). The CDR3 runs 13 residues. V was cut by 6 bases and J by 3 bases, with 8 bases left in between. CDR3 region: CASSGTHTGELFF. The CDR3 coding sequence is TGTGCCAGCAGCGGGACTCACACCGGGGAGCTGTTTTTT.

The chain recombines TRBV7-2 with TRBJ1-4; the match to TRBD1 covers 8 bases. Losses at the gene ends were 5 bases for V and 8 bases for J; bases not matched to a gene: 10. Germline assignment: CDR1 SGHTA and CDR2 FQGNSA. The CDR3 runs to 15 residues. The CDR3 region has the DNA TGTGCCAGCAGCAATACAGGGGGGGCCTCCGAAAAACTGTTTTTT. Residues: CASSNTGGASEKLFF.

The V call is TRBV18, the J call TRBJ2-1; maybe TRBD2 (5 bases). V gave up 3 bases and J gave up 1 base, with 16 bases separating them. CDR1 KGHSH and CDR2 LQKENI come from the germline V gene. The CDR3 extends over 17 amino acids. The CDR3 bases are TGTGCCAGCTCACCCCTTCGGGGTAGCACGTCCTACAATGAGCAGTTCTTC. Translating gives CASSPLRGSTSYNEQFF.

The chain uses TRBV19 and TRBJ2-7; TRBD1 aligns across 9 bases. Trimming at V came to 5 bases and at J to 6 bases, leaving 5 bases not matched to a gene. This CDR3 is 13 amino acids long. Looked up from germline, CDR1 is LNHDA and CDR2 is SQIVND (reference sequence). CDR3 region: CASSAGQGLEQYF. Written as DNA, the CDR3 is TGTGCCAGTAGTGCAGGACAGGGGCTCGAGCAGTACTTC.

The chain links TRBV6-1 to TRBJ1-5; D is uncertain. CDR1 and CDR2 (germline): MNHNS, SASEGT. The V gene lost 0 bases and the J gene lost 3 bases, with 6 bases spanning the gap. This CDR3 region has 14 residues. Here the CDR3 reads CASSEAVPNQPQHF. The CDR3 bases are TGTGCCAGCAGTGAAGCCGTCCCCAATCAGCCCCAGCATTTT.

The chain carries TRBV2 and TRBJ2-1; 7 bases fit TRBD1. The V segment lost 4 bases and the J segment 4 bases; nucleotides outside the gene matches: 1. The CDR3 runs to 13 residues. CDR1 and CDR2 from the germline V gene are SNHLY and FYNNEI. CDR3 DNA sequence: TGTGCCAGCAGTGGGGACAGTTACAATGAGCAGTTCTTC. As protein: CASSGDSYNEQFF.

The rearrangement links TRBV7-2 to TRBJ2-5; the D gene is possibly TRBD1 (5 bases). Trimming took 5 bases from V and 1 from J, leaving 17 bases between them. Germline lookup yields CDR1 SGHTA and CDR2 FQGNSA. The CDR3 sequence is 16 residues long. CDR3 loop: CASSPLPKGLQETQYF. The CDR3 nucleotides are TGTGCCAGCAGCCCCCTTCCTAAGGGGCTCCAAGAGACCCAGTACTTC.

The chain joins TRBV6-1 to TRBJ1-2; 8 nucleotides align to TRBD1. The germline V gene encodes CDR1 MNHNS and CDR2 SASEGT. Losses at the gene ends were 2 bases for V and 8 bases for J; bases not matched to a gene: 7. The length of the CDR3 is 14 residues. CDR3 region: CASSESGQGLGYTF. The CDR3 bases are TGTGCCAGCAGTGAATCCGGACAGGGTCTCGGCTACACCTTC.

This clone was detected a few times. The V call is TRBV5-1, the J call TRBJ2-1, with 8 nucleotides matching TRBD2. CDR1 and CDR2 (germline): SGHRS, YFSETQ. V was clipped by 6 bases and J by 8 bases; unmatched bases: 10. The CDR3 has 14 residues. CDR3 DNA: TGCGCCAGCACCGGGGGGGACCTCTGGGATGAGCAGTTCTTC. Residues: CASTGGDLWDEQFF.

The genes are TRBV9 and TRBJ2-3, with D possibly TRBD1 on 5 matching bases. Germline loops: CDR1 SGDLS, CDR2 YYNGEE. This CDR3 region has 16 residues. Trimming removed 1 base from V and 0 bases from J, with 12 bases in between. The CDR3 is CASSVTQGGSTDTQYF. The CDR3 DNA follows: TGTGCCAGCAGCGTAACTCAGGGTGGTAGCACAGATACGCAGTATTTT.

The chain uses TRBV20-1 and TRBJ1-5, with a tentative D call TRBD1 (5 bases). This CDR3 has 13 amino acids. V was pared by 3 bases and J by 7 bases, with 13 bases between. Germline loops: CDR1 DFQATT, CDR2 SNEGSKA (reference sequence). The CDR3 spells CSASDGGGQPQHF. CDR3 sequence (DNA): TGCAGTGCTAGTGACGGGGGAGGCCAGCCCCAGCATTTT.

The CDR3 sequence is CASSQSLGGSGTGKETQYF. DNA of the CDR3: TGCGCCAGCAGCCAATCCCTAGGGGGTTCCGGGACAGGGAAAGAGACCCAGTACTTC. This sequence joins TRBV4-1 and TRBJ2-5; 9 bases are shared with TRBD1. V lost 2 bases to trimming and J lost 3 bases; unmatched junction nucleotides: 16. The CDR3 is 19 residues long. The V gene's germline CDR1 is MGHRA and CDR2 YSYEKL.

The chain is built from TRBV7-2 and TRBJ2-3; the match to TRBD1 covers 8 bases. J lost 1 base, V lost 3 bases, and 6 bases had no gene match. This CDR3 is built from 16 residues. CDR1 and CDR2 (germline): SGHTA, FQGNSA. CDR3 residues: CASSLSAGGGTDTQYF. DNA for the CDR3: TGTGCCAGCAGCTTGTCTGCAGGGGGCGGCACAGATACGCAGTATTTT.

CDR3 amino acids: CASSPTGGPQPQHF. The CDR3 DNA follows: TGTGCCAGCAGCCCGACAGGGGGCCCTCAGCCCCAGCATTTT. The chain couples TRBV28 to TRBJ1-5; TRBD1 matches at 10 bases. The CDR3 extends over 14 amino acids. Germline CDR1 reads MDHEN; CDR2 reads SYDVKM. Trimming removed 6 bases from V and 6 bases from J; junction bases left unmatched: 5.

The J gene is TRBJ2-3, the V gene TRBV25-1; 9 positions match TRBD2. Trimming removed 2 bases from V and 2 bases from J; junction bases left unmatched: 2. The germline V gene encodes CDR1 MGHDK and CDR2 SYGVNS. This CDR3 spans 15 amino acids. The CDR3 spells CASSEVAGDTDTQYF. Written as DNA, the CDR3 is TGTGCCAGCAGTGAAGTAGCGGGGGACACAGATACGCAGTATTTT.

The rearrangement joins TRBV19 to TRBJ2-7; D is perhaps TRBD1 (5 bases). CDR3 length equals 14 residues. V lost 4 bases, J lost 3 bases, and 13 bases lay in between. Germline V lookup: CDR1 LNHDA, CDR2 SQIVND (reference sequence). CDR3 region: CASSSQGPFYEQYF. In DNA, the CDR3 is TGTGCCAGTAGTAGCCAGGGTCCTTTCTACGAGCAGTACTTC.

The chain links TRBV2 to TRBJ2-1; 8 positions match TRBD1. V shed 9 bases, J shed 5 bases, and the junction held 24 bases outside the gene matches. Germline V gene lookup returns CDR1 SNHLY and CDR2 FYNNEI. This CDR3 has 19 amino acids. CDR3 DNA sequence: TGTGCCAGTGATTGGGATGTCGAAGAAGGAGGACAGGGCAACAATGAGCAGTTCTTC. Translated: CASDWDVEEGGQGNNEQFF.

This clone was seen more than once but under ten times. The chain joins TRBV19 to TRBJ2-7, with 9 bases fitting TRBD1. This CDR3 has 14 amino acids. J lost 1 base, V lost 4 bases, and 2 bases had no gene match. CDR1 is LNHDA, CDR2 SQIVND, per germline (reference sequence). CDR3 amino acids: CASSTGTGSYEQYF. The DNA for the CDR3 is TGTGCCAGTAGTACCGGGACAGGGTCCTACGAGCAGTACTTC.

The rearrangement uses TRBV10-2 and TRBJ1-2; TRBD1 matches 10 bases. Germline V gives CDR1 WSHSY, CDR2 SAAADI. The CDR3 is made up of 15 amino acids. With 6 bases clipped from V and 3 bases from J, the junction kept 7 bases outside the gene matches. CDR3 in amino acids: CASRSPGTGDYGYTF. For the CDR3, the DNA is TGCGCCAGCAGAAGTCCCGGGACAGGGGACTATGGCTACACCTTC.

The CDR3 DNA reads as TGCGCCAGCAGCTTGGTCGGATTTTTGGGCCAAGATACGCAGTATTTT. Translated, it gives CASSLVGFLGQDTQYF. The V and J genes are TRBV5-1 and TRBJ2-3; D unclear. CDR1 and CDR2 (germline): SGHRS, YFSETQ. Trimming pared 0 bases from V and 5 bases from J, leaving 16 bases between. The CDR3 sequence is 16 residues long. Full variable domain (missing parts from reference TRBV5-1 and TRBJ2-3): KAGVTQTPRYLIKTRGQQVTLSCSPISGHRSVSWYQQTPGQGLQFLFEYFSETQRNKGNFPGRFSGRQFSNSRSEMNVSTLELGDSALYLCASSLVGFLGQDTQYFGPGTRLTVL.